These T cell receptor beta chains were read from a single sample in a study of blood T cell repertoires in COVID-19. Produced via immunoSEQ multiplex PCR; TCRdb's table is partial and in-frame only. The sample lists approximately 140,000 clones, just over 85% occurring once. Sequencing was done on a sample of peripheral blood. These receptors were taken from a woman aged 55 to 70 with acute or convalescent COVID-19. The CDR3 runs from the conserved cysteine through the conserved F or W.

V gene: TRBV11-3
CDR3 protein: CASSLASIRDSEQFF

V gene: TRBV28
CDR3 protein: CAAYRSSTEAFF

V gene: TRBV5-1
CDR3 protein: CASSFKDNTDTQYF

V gene: TRBV28
CDR3 protein: CASRAPGQGYTEAFF

V gene: TRBV28
CDR3 protein: CASSLVFGDYGYTF

V gene: TRBV2
CDR3 protein: CASTPRTGGMGNQPQHF

V gene: TRBV27
CDR3 protein: CASGRDRANSYF

V gene: TRBV25-1
CDR3 protein: CASSAGTSGGTDTQYF

V gene: TRBV3-1/TRBV3-2
CDR3 protein: CASSRTGSYEQYF

V gene: TRBV5-4
CDR3 protein: CASSSLQALAGGTDTQYF

V gene: TRBV5-1
CDR3 protein: CASSLALNSEAFF

V gene: TRBV7-9
CDR3 protein: CASSLEQGIAPLHF

V gene: TRBV7-9
CDR3 protein: CASSRPGTSGTKDTQYF

V gene: TRBV7-9
CDR3 protein: CASSYDRARNSPLHF

V gene: TRBV7-2
CDR3 protein: CASSSRVGQPQHF

V gene: TRBV9
CDR3 protein: CASSKTGLQETQYF

V gene: TRBV6-1
CDR3 protein: CASSEARGEQFF

V gene: TRBV5-5
CDR3 protein: CASSPDRHTEAFF

V gene: TRBV29-1
CDR3 protein: CSVGDRLGTNYGYTF

V gene: TRBV2
CDR3 protein: CASNRNPGQGLAQYF

V gene: TRBV9
CDR3 protein: CASSVVGGDTDTQYF

V gene: TRBV19
CDR3 protein: CASSGQLNTEAFF

V gene: TRBV12-3/TRBV12-4
CDR3 protein: CAISRSGNTIYF

V gene: TRBV2
CDR3 protein: CASSEALSASYSYEQYF

V gene: TRBV4-2
CDR3 protein: CASSPSPGGSGNTIYF

V gene: TRBV4-2
CDR3 protein: CASSQDGSNQPQHF

V gene: TRBV10-1
CDR3 protein: CASSGGSHGLPTGEQYF

V gene: TRBV3-1/TRBV3-2
CDR3 protein: CASSQFLAAPLF

V gene: TRBV30
CDR3 protein: CAWDTGGRGEKLFF

V gene: TRBV12-2
CDR3 protein: CASRLVLAGGNTGELFF

V gene: TRBV4-1
CDR3 protein: CASSQGVTVVVGYTF

V gene: TRBV7-9
CDR3 protein: CASSPPTDYYGYTF

V gene: TRBV13
CDR3 protein: CASSLEFRTSGGAYNEQFF

V gene: TRBV7-2
CDR3 protein: CASSYFSTATYETQYF

V gene: TRBV5-4
CDR3 protein: CASSLDRYNSPLHF

V gene: TRBV6-5
CDR3 protein: CATKVRGMNTEAFF

V gene: TRBV13
CDR3 protein: CASSASRTGGSKAFF

V gene: TRBV2
CDR3 protein: CASRVAGDTQYF

V gene: TRBV7-6
CDR3 protein: CASSTGQGARGSTEAFF

V gene: TRBV10-1
CDR3 protein: CASSEGGQGQAFF

V gene: TRBV19
CDR3 protein: CASSIDGGGQPQHF

V gene: TRBV7-3
CDR3 protein: CASSNSGANEQFF

V gene: TRBV12-5
CDR3 protein: CASGTNLGGQRGQPQHF

V gene: TRBV5-6
CDR3 protein: CASSFYGQRTNYGYTF

V gene: TRBV9
CDR3 protein: CASREAGGDGYGYTF

V gene: TRBV4-1
CDR3 protein: CASSRSGDREQPQHF

V gene: TRBV28
CDR3 protein: CASSWPRDYYEGGADTQYF

V gene: TRBV7-6
CDR3 protein: CASSLVQGAGNSPLHF

V gene: TRBV11-3
CDR3 protein: CASSHTLSLDSGANVLTF

V gene: TRBV11-2
CDR3 protein: CASSPRGAGDTGNEQFF

V gene: TRBV14
CDR3 protein: CASSQDIVGGSRTDTQYF

V gene: TRBV24-1
CDR3 protein: CATSGGGSQETQYF

V gene: TRBV28
CDR3 protein: CASSFAWANNQPQHF

V gene: TRBV29-1
CDR3 protein: CSVLDQGWFTGNTIYF

V gene: TRBV10-2
CDR3 protein: CASSESKLAGGQNEQFF

V gene: TRBV18
CDR3 protein: CASSLIPGQGARTEAFF

V gene: TRBV19
CDR3 protein: CATPRGGGFTGELFF